This entry lists 25 T cell receptor beta chains sequenced from one sample in a study of T cell clonality in common variable immunodeficiency. TCRdb keeps only in-frame clones here, not all; method: immunoSEQ multiplex PCR. Listed for the sample are 25,000 to 35,000 clones, none seen a single time. Study outcomes and limitations: Common variable immunodeficiency TCR beta sequences reportedly had fewer deletions and N-nucleotide insertions.

Their specific antigens are unknown. Material: peripheral blood mononuclear cells. The receptors shown here come from a human donor with common variable immunodeficiency.

This clone was seen more than once but under ten times. The CDR3 end is not reached by the read, which stops 3 residues before it; the germline J gene fills it in. V gene TRBV6-1 combines with J gene TRBJ1-4, with 7 positions matching TRBD1. Germline trimming cut 4 bases from V and 5 bases from J; bases unmatched to any gene: 7. The CDR3 contains 15 residues. CDR1 is MNHNS and CDR2 is SASEGT in the germline V gene. The CDR3 DNA, read in part, is TGTGCCAGCAGTGGATGGACAGGCCCCAATGAAAAA. Amino acids: CASSGWTGPNEK. The whole CDR3 reads CASSGWTGPNEKLFF.

Of note for this clone: The read comes to an end 3 residues before the CDR3 does, leaving the germline J gene to fill in the end. The rearrangement links TRBV7-2 to TRBJ2-2, with a tentative D call TRBD2 (5 bases). The CDR3 sequence is 15 residues long. Looked up from germline, CDR1 is SGHTA and CDR2 is FQGNSA. V was cut by 4 bases and J by 4 bases, with 13 bases left in between. CDR3 region: CASSSPVRGTGELFF. The sequenced part of the CDR3 DNA is TGTGCCAGCAGCTCCCCCGTCCGGGGCACCGGGGAG.

This clone occurred a few times. The read ends 3 residues shy of where the CDR3 ends; the end is completed using the germline J gene. The chain couples TRBV2 to TRBJ1-5; 9 nucleotides agree with TRBD1. Per germline, CDR1 SNHLY and CDR2 FYNNEI. The CDR3 loop spans 18 amino acids. The trim removed 4 bases at V and 2 bases at J, leaving 12 bases unmatched. The CDR3 here is CASSGDRERQYGNQPQHF. CDR3 DNA, as far as it was read: TGTGCCAGCAGTGGGGACAGGGAACGGCAGTATGGCAATCAGCCC.

In this sample, this clone turned up many times. The read terminates 3 residues ahead of where the CDR3 ends, so the germline J gene completes it. The chain uses TRBV29-1 and TRBJ2-3; 9 positions agree with TRBD2. V shed 3 bases and J 0 bases; nucleotides not matched to a gene: 7. CDR1 and CDR2 from the germline V gene are SQVTM and ANQGSEA. The length of the CDR3 is 16 residues. CDR3 in amino acids: CSVDGGTSRSTDTQYF. The covered CDR3 bases are TGCAGCGTTGATGGGGGGACTAGCCGTAGCACAGATACG.

With respect to this clone: The read ends 3 residues shy of where the CDR3 ends; the end is completed using the germline J gene. The chain employs TRBV7-9 and TRBJ2-7; the match to TRBD1 covers 8 bases. In germline, CDR1 is SEHNR, CDR2 FQNEAQ (reference sequence). There are 14 residues in the CDR3. With 4 bases clipped from V and 3 bases from J, the junction kept 5 bases outside the gene matches. The covered CDR3 bases are TGTGCCAGCAGCTCCCGGGACAGGATCTACGAG. Translating it yields CASSSRDRIYE. The whole CDR3 region reads CASSSRDRIYEQYF. Supplemented by reference TRBV7-9 and TRBJ2-7, the full variable domain reads DTGVSQNPRHKITKRGQNVTFRCDPISEHNRLYWYRQTLGQGPEFLTYFQNEAQLEKSRLLSDRFSAERPKGSFSTLEIQRTEQGDSAMYLCASSSRDRIYEQYFGPGTRLTVT.

This clone was observed a handful of times. Sequencing ends 3 residues short of the CDR3 end; the germline J gene provides the rest. The chain recombines TRBV7-2 with TRBJ2-7; maybe TRBD1 (5 bases). The germline V gene has CDR1 SGHTA and CDR2 FQGNSA. Trimming took 6 bases from V and 3 from J, leaving 12 bases between them. The CDR3 has 13 residues. The CDR3 protein is CASRVQGGYEQYF. The CDR3 DNA, read in part, is TGTGCCAGCAGGGTGCAGGGCGGCTACGAG.

This clone was seen repeatedly, ten times or more. The CDR3 is cut off 3 residues early in the read; its end comes from the germline J gene. The chain carries TRBV19 and TRBJ1-1; D call uncertain. The CDR3 extends over 13 amino acids. Germline V gene sequence: CDR1 LNHDA, CDR2 SQIVND (reference sequence). Deletions cut 6 bases from V and 4 bases from J, with 12 bases between. The CDR3 sequence: CASSTVYGTEAFF. The CDR3 DNA, read in part, is TGTGCCAGTAGCACAGTGTACGGCACTGAA. Filled out from reference TRBV19 and TRBJ1-1, the complete variable domain reads DGGITQSPKYLFRKEGQNVTLSCEQNLNHDAMYWYRQDPGQGLRLIYYSQIVNDFQKGDIAEGYSVSREKKESFPLTVTSAQKNPTAFYLCASSTVYGTEAFFGQGTRLTVV.

This clone appeared many times. The read falls 3 residues short of the CDR3 end, and the missing part is taken from the germline J gene. The rearrangement joins TRBV29-1 to TRBJ2-7; weak D call: TRBD1 (6 bases). The CDR3 is 13 amino acids. Germline V gene data show CDR1 as SQVTM and CDR2 as ANQGSEA. V gave up 3 bases and J gave up 3 bases, with 12 bases separating them. The DNA read from the CDR3 is TGCAGCGTTGAGGGGGCTGACCGCTACGAG. Its protein is CSVEGADRYE. The CDR3 as a whole reads CSVEGADRYEQYF.

This clone was seen at least ten times. The read ends 3 residues shy of where the CDR3 ends; the end is completed using the germline J gene. V is TRBV4-2 and J is TRBJ2-2; TRBD2 aligns across 12 bases. The germline V gene has CDR1 LGHNA and CDR2 YNFKEQ. The CDR3 has 20 amino acids. Unmatched junction bases numbered 18, after V lost 4 bases and J lost 6 bases. This CDR3 is CASSPIRLAGGPKPPGELFF. The CDR3 DNA, read in part, is TGTGCCAGCAGCCCAATCCGCCTAGCGGGAGGGCCAAAACCCCCCGGGGAG.

This clone came up many times. The covered CDR3 bases are TGTGCCAGCAGCTTAGGTGTCTTCTTCGAG. This gives the protein CASSLGVFFE. The entire CDR3 is CASSLGVFFEQYF. The chain is built from TRBV7-8 and TRBJ2-7, with no clear D. The read ends 3 residues shy of where the CDR3 ends; the end is completed using the germline J gene. V was shortened by 1 base and J by 6 bases, with 10 bases between the two germline ends. From germline, CDR1 is SGHVS and CDR2 FQNEAQ. The CDR3 has 13 residues.

This clone was observed many times. The sequenced fragment ends 3 residues before the CDR3 boundary, so the rest is inferred from the germline J gene. The chain combines TRBV15 with TRBJ2-7; 8 bases fit TRBD1. The trim removed 3 bases at V and 1 base at J, leaving 2 bases unmatched. Germline CDR1 reads LNHNV; CDR2 reads YYDKDF (reference sequence). This CDR3 comprises 14 residues. The CDR3: CATSRYRGSYEQYF. Partial CDR3 DNA: TGTGCCACCAGCAGGTACAGGGGGTCCTACGAG.

Many counts were recorded for this clone. The read terminates 3 residues before the CDR3 end, so the remaining end is supplied by the germline J gene. The V and J genes are TRBV18 and TRBJ2-1; 8 bases are shared with TRBD2. CDR1 is KGHSH and CDR2 is LQKENI in the germline V gene. The CDR3 runs to 15 residues. Losses at the gene ends were 1 base for V and 5 bases for J; bases not matched to a gene: 4. The CDR3 protein is CASSPQLAGNNEQFF. The covered CDR3 bases are TGTGCCAGCTCACCACAGCTAGCGGGTAACAATGAG.

This clone came up a few times. The read is 3 residues too short to cover the CDR3 end, so that end is filled in from the germline J gene. This chain links TRBV11-2 with TRBJ2-7, with 10 nucleotides matching TRBD1. The germline CDR1 and CDR2 sequences are SGHAT and FQNNGV. The CDR3 spans 13 residues. Losses at the gene ends were 4 bases for V and 3 bases for J; bases not matched to a gene: 0. CDR3 DNA (partial): TGTGCCAGCAGCTGGACAGGGGGCTACGAG. It specifies CASSWTGGYE. Given in full, the CDR3 is CASSWTGGYEQYF.

The table lists this clone with many counts. The read falls 3 residues short of the CDR3 end, and the missing part is taken from the germline J gene. The rearrangement links TRBV7-9 to TRBJ1-6, with D possibly matching TRBD1 (5 bases). Germline CDR1 SEHNR, CDR2 FQNEAQ (reference sequence). The CDR3 contains 15 residues. V lost 2 bases and J 6 bases, leaving 11 bases between the germline ends. Partial CDR3 DNA: TGTGCCAGCAGCTTAAGCAGGGAACCTAATTCACCC. Its translation is CASSLSREPNSP. The whole CDR3 is CASSLSREPNSPLHF.

This clone was seen more than once but under ten times. The observed sequence ends 3 residues before the CDR3 terminus, with the missing tail filled in from the germline J gene. V is TRBV19 and J is TRBJ2-1; D remains unclear. The CDR3 consists of 16 residues. Between the trimmed V and J ends, which lost 3 bases and 0 bases, there was a span of 12 bases. Per the germline V gene, CDR1 is LNHDA and CDR2 is SQIVND (reference sequence). CDR3 bases read: TGTGCCAGTAGTATCGCCGTCAGTCTCTCCTACAATGAG. Translation: CASSIAVSLSYNE. The complete CDR3 sequence is CASSIAVSLSYNEQFF.

This clone came up many times. The DNA ends 3 residues before the CDR3 does, and the rest of the CDR3 is filled in from the germline J gene. The chain recombines TRBV11-2 with TRBJ2-4, with 10 bases lining up with TRBD2. Germline CDR1 is SGHAT and CDR2 is FQNNGV. This CDR3 is 14 amino acids long. This CDR3 reads CASSSAGTSGNQYF. CDR3 bases read: TGTGCCAGCAGCTCAGCGGGAACTAGCGGGAAT.

At least ten counts were recorded for this clone. Here the CDR3 reads CATSRDLAGRTDTQYF. The CDR3 bases that were read are TGTGCCACCAGCAGAGATTTGGCAGGGAGGACAGATACG. V is TRBV15 and J is TRBJ2-3, with D perhaps TRBD2 (6 bases). The read finishes 3 residues shy of the CDR3 end, and the germline J gene is used to complete it. Deletions cut 0 bases from V and 3 bases from J, with 13 bases between. There are 16 residues in the CDR3. Looked up from germline, CDR1 is LNHNV and CDR2 is YYDKDF (reference sequence).

In this sample, this clone turned up many times. This chain's CDR3 is CSASGGANNEQFF. Incomplete CDR3 DNA: TGCAGTGCTAGCGGCGGGGCAAACAATGAG. The chain uses TRBV20-1 and TRBJ2-1; a possible D gene is TRBD2 (6 bases). The read terminates 3 residues before the CDR3 end, so the remaining end is supplied by the germline J gene. Germline V gene sequence: CDR1 DFQATT, CDR2 SNEGSKA (reference sequence). CDR3 length: 13 amino acids. The V gene lost 3 bases and the J gene lost 5 bases, with 11 bases spanning the gap.

This clone occurred many times. The read ends 3 residues early relative to the CDR3; the germline J gene fills the gap. The chain has TRBV5-6 and TRBJ2-3, with D tentatively TRBD2 (5 bases). This CDR3 comprises 13 residues. V lost 3 bases and J lost 5, with 10 bases in between. The germline CDR1 and CDR2 sequences are SGHDT and YYEEEE. CDR3 bases read: TGTGCCAGCAGCTCCCTAACTAGAGATACG. As protein: CASSSLTRDT. The entire CDR3 reads CASSSLTRDTQYF.

This clone has ten or more counts. Coverage ceases 3 residues before the CDR3 finishes, and the germline J gene fills in the end. The chain has TRBV5-5 and TRBJ1-1, with TRBD1 matching 9 bases. Germline V CDR1 and CDR2: SGHKS, YYEKEE (reference sequence). V gave up 5 bases and J gave up 6 bases; unmatched junction bases: 11. CDR3 length: 15 residues. CDR3 sequence: CASSMARQGVSEAFF. CDR3 DNA (partial): TGTGCCAGCAGTATGGCAAGACAGGGGGTTTCTGAA.

This clone was recorded many times. CDR3 protein: CASSRLAGDPGELFF. Partial CDR3 DNA: TGTGCCAGCAGCCGGCTAGCGGGAGACCCCGGGGAG. The chain employs TRBV6-2 or TRBV6-3 and TRBJ2-2, with 10 bases lining up with TRBD2. The CDR3 end is not reached by the read, which stops 3 residues before it; the germline J gene fills it in. Germline V CDR1 and CDR2: MNHEY, SVGEGT. V was pared by 6 bases and J by 6 bases, with 7 bases of the junction left unmatched. The CDR3 runs 15 residues.

The table lists this clone with many counts. The sequenced fragment ends 3 residues before the CDR3 boundary, so the rest is inferred from the germline J gene. The J gene is TRBJ2-5, the V gene TRBV6-7; the D gene is possibly TRBD2 (5 bases). TRBV6-7 is assigned to the ORF class and has an uncertain function. V lost 6 bases to trimming and J lost 2 bases, with 16 bases between them. The CDR3 sequence is 15 residues long. CDR3 sequence: CASSAPTREQETQYF. The covered CDR3 bases are TGTGCCAGCAGCGCCCCCACTAGAGAGCAAGAGACC.

This clone has more than one count but fewer than ten. The read is 3 residues too short to cover the CDR3 end, so that end is filled in from the germline J gene. The chain employs TRBV5-1 and TRBJ2-1; 8 positions match TRBD2. CDR3 length: 16 residues. V dropped 0 bases and J dropped 7; count of bases not matched to a gene: 9. Germline V gene lookup returns CDR1 SGHRS and CDR2 YFSETQ. The CDR3 region is CASSLEAGGAGNEQFF. CDR3 DNA (partial): TGCGCCAGCAGCTTGGAGGCGGGGGGCGCGGGGAATGAG.

In regard to this clone: The CDR3 extends 3 residues past the end of the read, so its final part is completed from the germline J gene. The rearrangement uses TRBV5-1 and TRBJ2-1; 7 nucleotides agree with TRBD1. V lost 0 bases and J lost 7; bases outside the gene matches: 4. This CDR3 contains 14 residues. Germline CDR1 and CDR2: SGHRS and YFSETQ. This CDR3 reads CASSLEGAPNEQFF. The covered CDR3 bases are TGCGCCAGCAGCTTGGAGGGGGCCCCAAATGAG.

This clone was seen ten or more times. The read terminates 3 residues before the CDR3 end, so the remaining end is supplied by the germline J gene. J is TRBJ2-1 and V is TRBV3-1 (or the pseudogene TRBV3-2), with D possibly TRBD2 on 6 matching bases. Trimming pared 4 bases from V and 2 bases from J, leaving 15 bases between. Germline V gene data show CDR1 as LGHDT and CDR2 as YNNKEL (reference sequence). CDR3 size: 16 residues. CDR3 DNA, as far as it was read: TGTGCCAGCAGCCTTAGCCGGGACTGGACCTACAATGAG. As protein: CASSLSRDWTYNE. The entire CDR3 is CASSLSRDWTYNEQFF.